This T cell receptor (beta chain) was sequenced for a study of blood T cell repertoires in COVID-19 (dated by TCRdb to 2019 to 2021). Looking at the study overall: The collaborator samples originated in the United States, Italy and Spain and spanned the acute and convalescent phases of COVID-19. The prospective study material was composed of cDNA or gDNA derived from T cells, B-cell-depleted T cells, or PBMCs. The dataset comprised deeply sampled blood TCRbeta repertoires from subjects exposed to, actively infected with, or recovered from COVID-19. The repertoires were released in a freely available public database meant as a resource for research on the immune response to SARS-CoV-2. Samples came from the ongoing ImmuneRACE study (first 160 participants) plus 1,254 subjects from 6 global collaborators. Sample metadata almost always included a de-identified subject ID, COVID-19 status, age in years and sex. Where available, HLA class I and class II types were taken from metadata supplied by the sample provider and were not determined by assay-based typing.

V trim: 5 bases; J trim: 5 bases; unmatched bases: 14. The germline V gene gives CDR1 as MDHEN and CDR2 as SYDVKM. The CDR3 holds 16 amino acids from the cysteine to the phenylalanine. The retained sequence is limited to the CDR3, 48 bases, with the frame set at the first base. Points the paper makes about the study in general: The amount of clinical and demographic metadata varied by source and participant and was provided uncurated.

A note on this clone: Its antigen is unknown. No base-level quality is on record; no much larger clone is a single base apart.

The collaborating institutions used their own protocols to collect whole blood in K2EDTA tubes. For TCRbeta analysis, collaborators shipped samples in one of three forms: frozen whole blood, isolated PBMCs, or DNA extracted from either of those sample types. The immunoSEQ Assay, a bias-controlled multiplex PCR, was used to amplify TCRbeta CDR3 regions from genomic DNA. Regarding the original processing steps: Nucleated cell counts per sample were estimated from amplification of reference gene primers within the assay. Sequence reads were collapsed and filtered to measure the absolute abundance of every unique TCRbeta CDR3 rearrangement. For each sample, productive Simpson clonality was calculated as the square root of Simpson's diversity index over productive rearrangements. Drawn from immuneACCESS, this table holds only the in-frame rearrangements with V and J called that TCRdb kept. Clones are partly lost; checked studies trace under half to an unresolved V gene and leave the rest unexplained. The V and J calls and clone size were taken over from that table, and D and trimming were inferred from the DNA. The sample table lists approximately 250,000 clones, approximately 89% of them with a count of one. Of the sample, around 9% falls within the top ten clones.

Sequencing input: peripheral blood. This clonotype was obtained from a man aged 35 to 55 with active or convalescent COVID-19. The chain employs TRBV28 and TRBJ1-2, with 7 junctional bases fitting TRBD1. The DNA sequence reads TGTGCCAGCAGTACCGGGGACAGCCAGATTCGATATGGCTACACCTTC. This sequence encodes CASSTGDSQIRYGYTF.